The rows below give T cell receptor beta chains drawn from one sample of a study of radiotherapy plus CTLA-4 blockade in lung cancer. TCRdb's table, derived via immunoSEQ multiplex PCR, lists solely in-frame clones and lacks some. The sample consists of about 44,000 clones, approximately 77% of them appearing once. The source material was peripheral blood, sampled from a patient treated with radiotherapy plus ipilimumab. The receptors come from a human donor with non-small cell lung cancer whose response to radiotherapy plus ipilimumab could not be evaluated. CDR3s include the opening cysteine and the closing phenylalanine or tryptophan. D genes are given only for firm matches. Clone size is stated in some rows and not others, as once, few, many or a class when expanded.

-	TRBJ1-2	TRBV29-1	-	CSVEDGVYGYTF	TGCAGCGTTGAAGACGGTGTCTATGGCTACACCTTC
few	TRBJ1-1	TRBV6-5	-	CASSYSRRGNTEAFF	TGTGCCAGCAGTTACTCACGCAGGGGGAACACTGAAGCTTTCTTT
medium-sized	TRBJ2-7	TRBV7-9	TRBD1	CASSLTQGRRQYF	TGTGCCAGCAGCCTAACACAGGGGAGACGACAGTACTTC
medium-sized	TRBJ1-1	TRBV5-6	TRBD1	CASSLGQEITEAFF	TGTGCCAGCAGCTTAGGACAGGAGATCACTGAAGCTTTCTTT
-	TRBJ1-2	TRBV4-3	TRBD1	CASSQDEGADGYTF	TGCGCCAGCAGCCAAGACGAGGGGGCGGATGGCTACACCTTC
-	TRBJ1-4	TRBV27	-	CASSRTDATNEKLFF	TGTGCCAGCAGCCGAACAGATGCAACTAATGAAAAACTGTTTTTT
-	TRBJ1-1	TRBV7-3	-	CASSQNRDTEAFF	TGTGCCAGCAGTCAAAACCGGGACACTGAAGCTTTCTTT
-	TRBJ1-5	TRBV7-2	-	CASSLPLTENSNQPQHF	TGTGCCAGCAGCTTACCCCTGACAGAGAATAGCAATCAGCCCCAGCATTTT
-	TRBJ2-7	TRBV7-9	-	CASSLLFPGEQYF	TGTGCCAGCAGCCTCCTCTTCCCCGGGGAGCAGTACTTC
-	TRBJ1-1	TRBV18	-	CASSQDKNTEAFF	TGTGCCAGCTCACAAGACAAGAACACTGAAGCTTTCTTT
-	TRBJ1-4	TRBV2	TRBD1	CASSPRTGGNEKLFF	TGTGCCAGCAGTCCGAGGACAGGGGGTAATGAAAAACTGTTTTTT
-	TRBJ2-5	TRBV5-4	TRBD2	CASSSTSGIEETQYF	TGTGCCAGCAGCTCGACTAGCGGGATTGAAGAGACCCAGTACTTC